The entry below describes one T cell receptor beta chain. Both 60 Vbeta primers and 13 Jbeta primers went into the PCR. Sequencing was performed with immunoSEQ multiplex PCR; in TCRdb, only in-frame clones are kept and a portion is missing. Of fewer than 200,000 clones in the sample, over 70% were seen once. This sample was included in a study of cytomegalovirus exposure and HLA in healthy donors. The sequenced sample was PBMCs. The TCR sequence derives from a woman aged 30 to 39 in good health and CMV-seronegative.

The CDR3, as DNA: TGTGCCAGCTCACCAAACTTGGGACAGCTCTACAATGAGCAGTTCTTC. It encodes CASSPNLGQLYNEQFF. V is TRBV18 and J is TRBJ2-1; 7 positions agree with TRBD1. V lost 2 bases to trimming and J lost 3 bases; unmatched junction nucleotides: 7. The CDR3 length is 16 residues. Germline V gene sequence: CDR1 KGHSH, CDR2 LQKENI. The full variable domain, completed using reference TRBV18 and TRBJ2-1, is NAGVMQNPRHLVRRRGQEARLRCSPMKGHSHVYWYRQLPEEGLKFMVYLQKENIIDESGMPKERFSAEFPKEGPSILRIQQVVRGDSAAYFCASSPNLGQLYNEQFFGPGTRLTVL.